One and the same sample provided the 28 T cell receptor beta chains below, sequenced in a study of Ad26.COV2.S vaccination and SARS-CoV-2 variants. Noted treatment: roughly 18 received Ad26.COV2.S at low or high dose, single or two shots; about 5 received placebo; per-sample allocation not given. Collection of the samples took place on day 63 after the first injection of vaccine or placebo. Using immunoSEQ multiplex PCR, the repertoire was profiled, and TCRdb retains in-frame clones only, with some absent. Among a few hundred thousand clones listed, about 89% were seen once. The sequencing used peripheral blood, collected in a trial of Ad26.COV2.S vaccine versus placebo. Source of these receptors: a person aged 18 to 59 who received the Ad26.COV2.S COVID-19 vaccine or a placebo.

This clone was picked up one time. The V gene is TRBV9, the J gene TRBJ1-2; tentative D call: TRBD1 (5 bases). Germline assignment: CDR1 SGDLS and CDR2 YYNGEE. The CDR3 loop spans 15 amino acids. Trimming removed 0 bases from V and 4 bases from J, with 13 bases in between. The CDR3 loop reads CASSVDMGRGYGYTF. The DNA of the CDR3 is TGTGCCAGCAGCGTAGATATGGGTAGGGGCTATGGCTACACCTTC.

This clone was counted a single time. The CDR3 sequence: CASSQDGARRDTQYF. In DNA, the CDR3 is TGTGCCAGCAGCCAAGATGGGGCTCGCCGGGATACGCAGTATTTT. The chain couples TRBV3-1 (or the pseudogene TRBV3-2) to TRBJ2-3; the D gene is possibly TRBD1 (5 bases). From germline, CDR1 is LGHDT and CDR2 YNNKEL (reference sequence). The CDR3 has 15 amino acids. V lost 0 bases, J lost 6 bases, and 13 bases lay in between.

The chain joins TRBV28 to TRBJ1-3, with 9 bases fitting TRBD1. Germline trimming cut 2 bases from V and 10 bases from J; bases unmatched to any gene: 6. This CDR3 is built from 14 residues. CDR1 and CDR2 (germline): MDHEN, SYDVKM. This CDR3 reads CASSLPGQGSTIYF. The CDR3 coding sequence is TGTGCCAGCAGTTTACCGGGACAGGGTTCGACCATATATTTT.

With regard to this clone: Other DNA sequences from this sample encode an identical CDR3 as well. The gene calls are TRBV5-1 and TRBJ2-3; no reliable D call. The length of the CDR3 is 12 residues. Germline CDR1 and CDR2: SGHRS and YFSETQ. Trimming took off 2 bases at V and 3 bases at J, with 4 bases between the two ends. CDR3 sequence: CASSFGTDTQYF. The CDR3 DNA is TGCGCCAGCAGCTTCGGAACAGATACGCAGTATTTT.

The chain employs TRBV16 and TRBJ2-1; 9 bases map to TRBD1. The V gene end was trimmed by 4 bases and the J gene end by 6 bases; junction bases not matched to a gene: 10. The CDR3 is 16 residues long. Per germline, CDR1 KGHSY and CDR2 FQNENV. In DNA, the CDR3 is TGTGCCAGCAGCCCCCAACAGGGGGCGGGATTCAATGAGCAGTTCTTC. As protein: CASSPQQGAGFNEQFF.

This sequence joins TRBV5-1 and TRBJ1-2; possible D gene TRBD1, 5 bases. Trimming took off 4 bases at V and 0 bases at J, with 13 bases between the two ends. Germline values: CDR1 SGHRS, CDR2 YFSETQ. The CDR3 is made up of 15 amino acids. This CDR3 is CASSPEGRTNYGYTF. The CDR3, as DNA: TGCGCCAGCAGCCCGGAGGGGAGAACTAACTATGGCTACACCTTC. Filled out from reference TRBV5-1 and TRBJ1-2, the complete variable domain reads KAGVTQTPRYLIKTRGQQVTLSCSPISGHRSVSWYQQTPGQGLQFLFEYFSETQRNKGNFPGRFSGRQFSNSRSEMNVSTLELGDSALYLCASSPEGRTNYGYTFGSGTRLTVV.

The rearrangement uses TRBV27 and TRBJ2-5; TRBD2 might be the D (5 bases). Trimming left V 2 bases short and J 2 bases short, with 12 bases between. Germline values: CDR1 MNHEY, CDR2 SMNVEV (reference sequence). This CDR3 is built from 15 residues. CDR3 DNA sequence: TGTGCCAGCAGTTTAGGACGGGGTGGACAAGAGACCCAGTACTTC. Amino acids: CASSLGRGGQETQYF.

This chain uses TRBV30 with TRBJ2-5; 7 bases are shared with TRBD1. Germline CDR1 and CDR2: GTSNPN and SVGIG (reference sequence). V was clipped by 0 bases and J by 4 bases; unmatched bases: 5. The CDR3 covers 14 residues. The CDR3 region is CAWSVAGGRETQYF. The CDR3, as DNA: TGTGCCTGGAGTGTGGCAGGGGGTCGAGAGACCCAGTACTTC.

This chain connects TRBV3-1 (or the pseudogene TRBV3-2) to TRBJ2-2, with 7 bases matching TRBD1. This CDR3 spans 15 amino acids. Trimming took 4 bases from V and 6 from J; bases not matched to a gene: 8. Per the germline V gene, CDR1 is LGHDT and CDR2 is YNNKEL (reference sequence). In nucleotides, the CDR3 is TGTGCCAGCAGCCCCGGGACAGTCGATGCCGGGGAGCTGTTTTTT. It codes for CASSPGTVDAGELFF.

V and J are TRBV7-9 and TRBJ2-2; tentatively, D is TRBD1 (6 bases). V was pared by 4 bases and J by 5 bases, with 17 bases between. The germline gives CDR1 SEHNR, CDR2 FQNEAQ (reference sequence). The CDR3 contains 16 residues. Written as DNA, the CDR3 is TGTGCCAGCAGCTCCACAGGGAGAGGAGGAACCGGGGAGCTGTTTTTT. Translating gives CASSSTGRGGTGELFF.

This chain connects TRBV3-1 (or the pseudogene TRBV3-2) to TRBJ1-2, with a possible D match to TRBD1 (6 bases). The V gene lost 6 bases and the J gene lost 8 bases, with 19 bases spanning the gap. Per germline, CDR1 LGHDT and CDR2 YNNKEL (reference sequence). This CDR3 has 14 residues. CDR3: CASSPSSGTIGYTF. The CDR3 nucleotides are TGTGCCAGCAGTCCGAGTAGTGGGACAATCGGCTACACCTTC.

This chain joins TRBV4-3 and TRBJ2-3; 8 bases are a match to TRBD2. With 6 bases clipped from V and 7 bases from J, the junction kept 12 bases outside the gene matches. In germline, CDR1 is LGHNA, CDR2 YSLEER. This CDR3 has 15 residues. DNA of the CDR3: TGCGCCAGCAGAAGAGGGACTAGTGGGGCATATACGCAGTATTTT. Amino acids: CASRRGTSGAYTQYF.

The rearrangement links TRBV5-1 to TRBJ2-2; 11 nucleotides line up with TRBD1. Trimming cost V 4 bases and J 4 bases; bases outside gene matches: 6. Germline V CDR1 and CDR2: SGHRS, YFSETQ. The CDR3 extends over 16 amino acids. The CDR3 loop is CASSPGGTGGTGELFF. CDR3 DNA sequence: TGCGCCAGCAGCCCAGGGGGGACAGGGGGCACCGGGGAGCTGTTTTTT. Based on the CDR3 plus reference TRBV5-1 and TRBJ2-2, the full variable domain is KAGVTQTPRYLIKTRGQQVTLSCSPISGHRSVSWYQQTPGQGLQFLFEYFSETQRNKGNFPGRFSGRQFSNSRSEMNVSTLELGDSALYLCASSPGGTGGTGELFFGEGSRLTVL.

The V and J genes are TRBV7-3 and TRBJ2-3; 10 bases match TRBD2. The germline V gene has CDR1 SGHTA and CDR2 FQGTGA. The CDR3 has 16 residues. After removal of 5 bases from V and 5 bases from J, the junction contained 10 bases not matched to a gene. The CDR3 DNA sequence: TGTGCCAGCAGCCCCATGGCTAGCGGGGGACGAGATACGCAGTATTTT. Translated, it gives CASSPMASGGRDTQYF.

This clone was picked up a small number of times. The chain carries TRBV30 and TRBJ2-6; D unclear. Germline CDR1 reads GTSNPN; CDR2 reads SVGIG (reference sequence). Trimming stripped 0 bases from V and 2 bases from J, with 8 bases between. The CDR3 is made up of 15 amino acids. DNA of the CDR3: TGTGCCTGGAGTGTACACTTCGCTGGGGCCAACGTCCTGACTTTC. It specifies CAWSVHFAGANVLTF.

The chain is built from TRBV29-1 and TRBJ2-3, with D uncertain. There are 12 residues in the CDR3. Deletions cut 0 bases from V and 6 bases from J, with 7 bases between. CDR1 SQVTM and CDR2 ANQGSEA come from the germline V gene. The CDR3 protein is CSVEDPTDTQYF. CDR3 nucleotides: TGCAGCGTTGAAGATCCCACGGATACGCAGTATTTT.

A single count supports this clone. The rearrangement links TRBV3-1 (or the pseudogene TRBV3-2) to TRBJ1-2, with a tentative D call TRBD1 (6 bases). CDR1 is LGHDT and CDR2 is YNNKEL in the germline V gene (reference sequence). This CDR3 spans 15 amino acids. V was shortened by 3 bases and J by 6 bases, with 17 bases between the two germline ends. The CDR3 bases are TGTGCCAGCAGCCAGCGGGTTTGGGGGGACAATGGCTACACCTTC. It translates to CASSQRVWGDNGYTF.

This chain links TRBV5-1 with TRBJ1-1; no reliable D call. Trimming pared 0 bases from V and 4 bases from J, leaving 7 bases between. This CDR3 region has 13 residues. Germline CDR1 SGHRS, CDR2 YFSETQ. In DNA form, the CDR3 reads TGCGCCAGCAGCTTGGCGGGCACCACTGAAGCTTTCTTT. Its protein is CASSLAGTTEAFF.

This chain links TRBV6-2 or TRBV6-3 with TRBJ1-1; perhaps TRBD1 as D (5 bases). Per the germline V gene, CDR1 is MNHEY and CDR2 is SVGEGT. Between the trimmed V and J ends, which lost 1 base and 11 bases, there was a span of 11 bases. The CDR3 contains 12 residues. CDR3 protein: CASSYYEGRAFF. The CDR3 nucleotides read TGTGCCAGCAGTTACTACGAGGGGCGGGCTTTCTTT.

CDR3 region: CASSLAPTRWSSYEQYF. Written as DNA, the CDR3 is TGCGCCAGCAGCTTGGCCCCAACCAGGTGGAGCTCCTACGAGCAGTACTTC. The genes are TRBV5-1 and TRBJ2-7, with unresolved D. Trimming stripped 0 bases from V and 0 bases from J, with 16 bases between. Germline CDR1 and CDR2: SGHRS and YFSETQ. The CDR3 covers 17 residues. Complete variable domain (other parts from reference TRBV5-1 and TRBJ2-7): KAGVTQTPRYLIKTRGQQVTLSCSPISGHRSVSWYQQTPGQGLQFLFEYFSETQRNKGNFPGRFSGRQFSNSRSEMNVSTLELGDSALYLCASSLAPTRWSSYEQYFGPGTRLTVT.

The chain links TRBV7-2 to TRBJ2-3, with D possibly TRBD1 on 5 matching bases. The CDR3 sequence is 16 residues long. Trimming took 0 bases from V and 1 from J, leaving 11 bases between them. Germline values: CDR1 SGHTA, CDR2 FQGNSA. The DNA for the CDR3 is TGTGCCAGCAGCTTAGCAGGGGCCCCTGGCACAGATACGCAGTATTTT. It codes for CASSLAGAPGTDTQYF.

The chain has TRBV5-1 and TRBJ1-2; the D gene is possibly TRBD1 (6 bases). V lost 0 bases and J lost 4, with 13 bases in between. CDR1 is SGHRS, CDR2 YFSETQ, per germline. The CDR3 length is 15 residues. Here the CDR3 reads CASSLDGGEVYGYTF. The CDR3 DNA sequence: TGCGCCAGCAGCTTGGACGGGGGCGAAGTCTATGGCTACACCTTC.

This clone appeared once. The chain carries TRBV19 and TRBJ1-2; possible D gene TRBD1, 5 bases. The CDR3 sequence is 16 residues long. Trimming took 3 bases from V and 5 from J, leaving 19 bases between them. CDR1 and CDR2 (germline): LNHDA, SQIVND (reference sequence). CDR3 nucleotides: TGTGCCAGTAGTATCTCGGGAGGGGAAAGTCGGTATGGCTACACCTTC. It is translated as CASSISGGESRYGYTF.

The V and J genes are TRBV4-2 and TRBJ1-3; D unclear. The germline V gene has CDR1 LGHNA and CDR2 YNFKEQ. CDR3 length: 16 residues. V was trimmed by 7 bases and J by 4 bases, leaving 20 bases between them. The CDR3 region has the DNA TGTGCCAGCACCCCCGCCGTCGCCGTGGGAGGAAACACCATATATTTT. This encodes CASTPAVAVGGNTIYF.

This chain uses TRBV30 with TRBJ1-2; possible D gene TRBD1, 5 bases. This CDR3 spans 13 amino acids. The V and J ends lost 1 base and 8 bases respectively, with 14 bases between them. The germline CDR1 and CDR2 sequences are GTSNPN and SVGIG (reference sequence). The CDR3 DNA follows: TGTGCCTGGAGTGAAGGGGACTGGGGCGGCTACACCTTC. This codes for CAWSEGDWGGYTF.

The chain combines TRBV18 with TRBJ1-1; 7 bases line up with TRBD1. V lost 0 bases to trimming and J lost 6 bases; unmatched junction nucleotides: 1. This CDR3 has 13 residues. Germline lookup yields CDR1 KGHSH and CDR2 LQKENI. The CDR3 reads CASSPPGQPEAFF. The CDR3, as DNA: TGTGCCAGCTCACCACCGGGACAGCCTGAAGCTTTCTTT.

This chain's CDR3 is CASSPPWGESPLHF. The CDR3, as DNA: TGTGCCAGCAGCCCCCCCTGGGGAGAGTCACCCCTCCACTTT. The J gene is TRBJ1-6, the V gene TRBV2; D not certain. Trimming removed 6 bases from V and 10 bases from J, with 16 bases in between. The CDR3 totals 14 residues. Looked up from germline, CDR1 is SNHLY and CDR2 is FYNNEI.

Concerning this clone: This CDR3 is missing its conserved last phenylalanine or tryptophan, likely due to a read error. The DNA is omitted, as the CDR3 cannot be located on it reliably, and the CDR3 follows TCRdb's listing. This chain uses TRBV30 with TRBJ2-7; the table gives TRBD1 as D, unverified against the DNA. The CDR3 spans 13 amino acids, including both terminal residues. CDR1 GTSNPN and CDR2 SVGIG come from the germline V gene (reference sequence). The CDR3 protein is CAWSGGTGRPISL.